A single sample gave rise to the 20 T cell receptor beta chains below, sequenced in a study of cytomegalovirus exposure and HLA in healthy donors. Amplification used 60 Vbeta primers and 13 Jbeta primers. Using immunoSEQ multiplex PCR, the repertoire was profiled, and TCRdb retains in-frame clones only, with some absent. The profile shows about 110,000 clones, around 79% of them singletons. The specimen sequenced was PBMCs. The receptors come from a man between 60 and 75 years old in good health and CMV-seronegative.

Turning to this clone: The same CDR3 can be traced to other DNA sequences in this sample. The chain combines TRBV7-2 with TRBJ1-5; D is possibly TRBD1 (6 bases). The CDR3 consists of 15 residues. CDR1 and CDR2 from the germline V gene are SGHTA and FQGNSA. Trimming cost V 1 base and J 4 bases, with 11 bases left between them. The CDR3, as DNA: TGTGCCAGCAGCTTAGGAGGGGGGGGTAATCAGCCCCAGCATTTT. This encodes CASSLGGGGNQPQHF.

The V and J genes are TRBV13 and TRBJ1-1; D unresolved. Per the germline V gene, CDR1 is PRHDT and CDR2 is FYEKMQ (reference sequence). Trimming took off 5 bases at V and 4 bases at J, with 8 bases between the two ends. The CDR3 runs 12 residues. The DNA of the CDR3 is TGTGCCAGCAGCCCAGATTTCACTGAAGCTTTCTTT. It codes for CASSPDFTEAFF.

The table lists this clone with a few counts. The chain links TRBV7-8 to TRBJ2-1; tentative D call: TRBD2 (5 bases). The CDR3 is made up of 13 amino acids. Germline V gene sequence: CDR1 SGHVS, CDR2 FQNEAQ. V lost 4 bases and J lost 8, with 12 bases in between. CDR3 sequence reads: CASSSAARDEQFF. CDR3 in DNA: TGTGCCAGCAGCTCTGCAGCGAGGGATGAGCAGTTCTTC.

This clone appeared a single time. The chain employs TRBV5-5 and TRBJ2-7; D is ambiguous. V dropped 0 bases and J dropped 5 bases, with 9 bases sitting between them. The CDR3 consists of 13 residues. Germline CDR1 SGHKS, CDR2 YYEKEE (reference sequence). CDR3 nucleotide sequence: TGTGCCAGCAGCTTGGGACTTCCCCACGAGCAGTACTTC. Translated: CASSLGLPHEQYF. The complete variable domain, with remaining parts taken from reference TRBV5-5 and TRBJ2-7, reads DAGVTQSPTHLIKTRGQQVTLRCSPISGHKSVSWYQQVLGQGPQFIFQYYEKEERGRGNFPDRFSARQFPNYSSELNVNALLLGDSALYLCASSLGLPHEQYFGPGTRLTVT.

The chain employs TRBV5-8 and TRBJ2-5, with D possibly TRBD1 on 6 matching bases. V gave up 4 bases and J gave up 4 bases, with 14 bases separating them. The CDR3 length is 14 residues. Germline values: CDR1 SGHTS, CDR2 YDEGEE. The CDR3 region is CASSPDPGVETQYF. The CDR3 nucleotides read TGTGCCAGCAGCCCAGACCCAGGGGTAGAGACCCAGTACTTC.

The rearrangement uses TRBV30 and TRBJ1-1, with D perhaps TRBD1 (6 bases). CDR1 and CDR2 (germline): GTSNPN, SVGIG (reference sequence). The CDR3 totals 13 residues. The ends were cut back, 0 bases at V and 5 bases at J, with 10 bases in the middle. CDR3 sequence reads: CAWSVEGGTEAFF. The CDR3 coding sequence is TGTGCCTGGAGTGTAGAGGGGGGGACTGAAGCTTTCTTT.

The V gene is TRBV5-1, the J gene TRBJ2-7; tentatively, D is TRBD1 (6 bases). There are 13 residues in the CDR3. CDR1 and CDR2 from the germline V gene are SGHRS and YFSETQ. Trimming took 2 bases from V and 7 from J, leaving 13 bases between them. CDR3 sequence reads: CASSFRAGDEQYF. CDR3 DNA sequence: TGCGCCAGCAGCTTTAGGGCAGGGGATGAGCAGTACTTC. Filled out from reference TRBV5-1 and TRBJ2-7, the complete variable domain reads KAGVTQTPRYLIKTRGQQVTLSCSPISGHRSVSWYQQTPGQGLQFLFEYFSETQRNKGNFPGRFSGRQFSNSRSEMNVSTLELGDSALYLCASSFRAGDEQYFGPGTRLTVT.

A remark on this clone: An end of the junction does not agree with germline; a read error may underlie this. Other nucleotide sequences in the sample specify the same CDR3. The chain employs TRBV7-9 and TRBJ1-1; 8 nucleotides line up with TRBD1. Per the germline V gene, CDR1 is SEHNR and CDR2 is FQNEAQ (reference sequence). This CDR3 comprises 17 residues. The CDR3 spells CASSPSRGQAMNTEAFF. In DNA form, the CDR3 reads TGTGCCAGCAGCCCCTCAAGGGGACAGGCGATGAACACTGAGGCTTTCTTT.

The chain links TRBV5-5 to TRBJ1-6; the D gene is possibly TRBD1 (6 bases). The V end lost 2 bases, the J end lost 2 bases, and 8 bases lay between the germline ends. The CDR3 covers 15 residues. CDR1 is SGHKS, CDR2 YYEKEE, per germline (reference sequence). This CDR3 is CASSLAGAYNSPLHF. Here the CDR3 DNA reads TGTGCCAGCAGCTTAGCAGGGGCCTATAATTCACCCCTCCACTTT.

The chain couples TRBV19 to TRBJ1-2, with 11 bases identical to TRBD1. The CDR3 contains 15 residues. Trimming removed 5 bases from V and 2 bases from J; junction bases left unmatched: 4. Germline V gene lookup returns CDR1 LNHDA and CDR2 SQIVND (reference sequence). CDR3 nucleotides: TGTGCCAGTAGTCACCGGGACAGGGGGAACTATGGCTACACCTTC. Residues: CASSHRDRGNYGYTF.

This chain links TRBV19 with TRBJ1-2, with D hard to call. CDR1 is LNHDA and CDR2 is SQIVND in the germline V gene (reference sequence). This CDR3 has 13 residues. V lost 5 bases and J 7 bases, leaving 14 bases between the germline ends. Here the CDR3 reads CASSVPLAGGYTF. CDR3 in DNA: TGTGCCAGTAGTGTCCCTCTGGCTGGTGGCTACACCTTC.

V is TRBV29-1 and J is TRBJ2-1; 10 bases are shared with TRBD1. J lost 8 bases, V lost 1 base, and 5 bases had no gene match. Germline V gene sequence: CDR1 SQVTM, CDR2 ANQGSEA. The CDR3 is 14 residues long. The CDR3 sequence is CSVEGQGAGDEQFF. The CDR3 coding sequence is TGCAGCGTTGAAGGACAGGGGGCAGGTGATGAGCAGTTCTTC.

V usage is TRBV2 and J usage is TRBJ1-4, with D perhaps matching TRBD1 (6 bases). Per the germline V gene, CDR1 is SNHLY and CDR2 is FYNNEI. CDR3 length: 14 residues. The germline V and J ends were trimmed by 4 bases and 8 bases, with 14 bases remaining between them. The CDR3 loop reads CASSVIRGNEKLFF. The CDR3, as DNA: TGTGCCAGCAGTGTCATCAGGGGAAACGAAAAACTGTTTTTT.

The CDR3 sequence: CASSGGMGGYDSPLHF. The CDR3, as DNA: TGTGCCAGCAGCGGTGGAATGGGGGGTTACGATTCACCCCTCCACTTT. The V and J genes are TRBV5-4 and TRBJ1-6; TRBD1 is a possible D gene (5 bases). V was trimmed by 4 bases and J by 8 bases, leaving 19 bases between them. The germline V gene encodes CDR1 SGHNT and CDR2 YYREEE (reference sequence). The CDR3 is 16 residues long.

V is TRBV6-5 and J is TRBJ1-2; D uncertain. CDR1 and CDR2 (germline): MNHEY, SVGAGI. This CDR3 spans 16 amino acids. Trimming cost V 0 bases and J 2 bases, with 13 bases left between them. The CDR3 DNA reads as TGTGCCAGCAGTTACTCGAGGTCGCACTTCAACTATGGCTACACCTTC. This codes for CASSYSRSHFNYGYTF.

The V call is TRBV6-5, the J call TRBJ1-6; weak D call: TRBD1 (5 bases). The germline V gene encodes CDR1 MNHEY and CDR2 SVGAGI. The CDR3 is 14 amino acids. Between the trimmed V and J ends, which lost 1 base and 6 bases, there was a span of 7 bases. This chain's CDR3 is CASSYYRFNSPLHF. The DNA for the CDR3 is TGTGCCAGCAGTTACTACAGGTTTAATTCACCCCTCCACTTT.

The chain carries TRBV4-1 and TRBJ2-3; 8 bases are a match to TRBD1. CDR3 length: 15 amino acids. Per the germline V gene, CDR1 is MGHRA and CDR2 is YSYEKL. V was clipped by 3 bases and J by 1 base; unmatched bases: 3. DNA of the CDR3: TGCGCCAGCAGCCAGCCGGGACAGGGCACAGATACGCAGTATTTT. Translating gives CASSQPGQGTDTQYF.

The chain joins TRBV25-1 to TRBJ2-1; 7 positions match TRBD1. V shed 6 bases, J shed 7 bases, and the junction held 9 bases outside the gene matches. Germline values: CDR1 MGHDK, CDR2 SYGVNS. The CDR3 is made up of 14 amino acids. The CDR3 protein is CASSGDSRGNEQFF. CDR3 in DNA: TGTGCCAGCAGCGGGGACAGTCGAGGGAATGAGCAGTTCTTC. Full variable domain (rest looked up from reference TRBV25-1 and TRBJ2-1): EADIYQTPRYLVIGTGKKITLECSQTMGHDKMYWYQQDPGMELHLIHYSYGVNSTEKGDLSSESTVSRIRTEHFPLTLESARPSHTSQYLCASSGDSRGNEQFFGPGTRLTVL.

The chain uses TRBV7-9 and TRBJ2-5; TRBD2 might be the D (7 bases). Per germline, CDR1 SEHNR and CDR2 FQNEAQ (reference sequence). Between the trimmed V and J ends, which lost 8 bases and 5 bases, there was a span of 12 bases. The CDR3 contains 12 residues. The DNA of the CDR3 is TGTGCCAGCGCGGGGGCCGGGGAGACCCAGTACTTC. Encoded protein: CASAGAGETQYF.

The CDR3 is CASSASGYSTDTQYF. The DNA for the CDR3 is TGTGCCAGCAGCGCCTCGGGATACAGCACAGATACGCAGTATTTT. J is TRBJ2-3 and V is TRBV9, with D maybe TRBD2 (5 bases). V was cut by 3 bases and J by 0 bases, with 11 bases left in between. Germline V gene data show CDR1 as SGDLS and CDR2 as YYNGEE. The CDR3 spans 15 residues.